This entry lists 14 T cell receptor beta chains sequenced from one sample in a study of cytomegalovirus exposure and HLA in healthy donors. PCR primers comprised 60 Vbeta and 13 Jbeta primers. Sequenced by immunoSEQ multiplex PCR; TCRdb stores in-frame clones only, minus some. The table includes more than 95,000 clones, approximately 66% detected once. Sequences were obtained from PBMCs. The receptor set was obtained from a woman in her forties or fifties in good health and CMV-seronegative.

In its sample, this clone was seen a few times. This rearrangement joins TRBV2 to TRBJ2-3; 12 bases line up with TRBD2. CDR3 length: 16 amino acids. The V gene's germline CDR1 is SNHLY and CDR2 FYNNEI. Trimming removed 5 bases from V and 4 bases from J; junction bases left unmatched: 7. The CDR3 is CASSKELAGGPDTQYF. In DNA form, the CDR3 reads TGTGCCAGCAGTAAAGAACTAGCGGGAGGACCAGATACGCAGTATTTT.

The chain recombines TRBV7-3 with TRBJ2-5, with D perhaps matching TRBD1 (5 bases). The last part of the DNA fits TRBJ2-7 better; the J call may be wrong. Germline V gives CDR1 SGHTA, CDR2 FQGTGA. The CDR3 is made up of 18 amino acids. The CDR3, as DNA: TGTGCCAGCAGCTTATCCTCCAGGGTTCGCGAGAGTTCCTACGAGCAGTACTTC. Translation gives CASSLSSRVRESSYEQYF.

The CDR3 region has the DNA TGCGCCAGCAGCCAAACCGGGACAGGGAGCTATGGCTACACCTTC. Its protein is CASSQTGTGSYGYTF. The rearrangement joins TRBV4-1 to TRBJ1-2, with 9 bases matching TRBD1. CDR1 and CDR2 (germline): MGHRA, YSYEKL. V was clipped by 2 bases and J by 4 bases; unmatched bases: 5. This CDR3 has 15 residues.

The chain combines TRBV19 with TRBJ2-7; 13 bases agree with TRBD2. Germline loops: CDR1 LNHDA, CDR2 SQIVND (reference sequence). The CDR3 consists of 13 residues. The V gene end was trimmed by 8 bases and the J gene end by 6 bases; junction bases not matched to a gene: 4. CDR3 in amino acids: CASAGLAGVEQYF. CDR3 nucleotide sequence: TGTGCCAGTGCTGGACTAGCGGGAGTCGAGCAGTACTTC.

The rearrangement links TRBV5-4 to TRBJ2-7; 10 bases are shared with TRBD1. J was trimmed by 0 bases and V by 3 bases; bases with no gene match: 3. Germline-derived CDR1 and CDR2 are SGHNT and YYREEE (reference sequence). The CDR3 covers 15 residues. The CDR3 is CASSSGTGASYEQYF. The DNA of the CDR3 is TGTGCCAGCAGCTCGGGGACAGGGGCCTCCTACGAGCAGTACTTC.

This clone was seen a handful of times. V gene TRBV7-9 combines with J gene TRBJ2-1, with TRBD2 identical over 9 bases. Trimming took 5 bases from V and 0 from J; bases not matched to a gene: 8. Germline CDR1 is SEHNR and CDR2 is FQNEAQ (reference sequence). The CDR3 runs to 17 residues. The CDR3 sequence is CASSPRTSVSSYNEQFF. The CDR3 DNA is TGTGCCAGCAGCCCGAGGACTAGCGTAAGCTCCTACAATGAGCAGTTCTTC. The entire variable domain, with the rest obtained from reference TRBV7-9 and TRBJ2-1, is as follows: DTGVSQNPRHKITKRGQNVTFRCDPISEHNRLYWYRQTLGQGPEFLTYFQNEAQLEKSRLLSDRFSAERPKGSFSTLEIQRTEQGDSAMYLCASSPRTSVSSYNEQFFGPGTRLTVL.

The J gene is TRBJ2-2, the V gene TRBV19, with 9 bases fitting TRBD2. The CDR3 sequence is 16 residues long. CDR1 and CDR2 from the germline V gene are LNHDA and SQIVND (reference sequence). J was trimmed by 2 bases and V by 4 bases; bases with no gene match: 5. The CDR3 bases are TGTGCCAGTAGTAAGTCAGCGGGAGGCAACACCGGGGAGCTGTTTTTT. Protein: CASSKSAGGNTGELFF. Using reference TRBV19 and TRBJ2-2 for the parts outside the CDR3, the full variable domain is DGGITQSPKYLFRKEGQNVTLSCEQNLNHDAMYWYRQDPGQGLRLIYYSQIVNDFQKGDIAEGYSVSREKKESFPLTVTSAQKNPTAFYLCASSKSAGGNTGELFFGEGSRLTVL.

A few counts support this clone. J is TRBJ1-1 and V is TRBV29-1, with no clear D. Trimming took 7 bases from V and 1 from J, leaving 10 bases between them. CDR1 is SQVTM and CDR2 is ANQGSEA in the germline V gene. The CDR3 is 12 amino acids. The DNA for the CDR3 is TGCAGCGAATGCGGATCGAACACTGAAGCTTTCTTT. It is translated as CSECGSNTEAFF.

The V and J genes are TRBV6-5 and TRBJ2-7, with D perhaps TRBD2 (6 bases). V dropped 7 bases and J dropped 6 bases, with 16 bases sitting between them. Germline CDR1 reads MNHEY; CDR2 reads SVGAGI. The CDR3 runs 13 residues. As DNA, the CDR3 is TGTGCCAGCATCCCCGGGACTCCAACCGAGCAGTACTTC. It encodes CASIPGTPTEQYF.

V is TRBV7-9 and J is TRBJ2-5, with a tentative D call TRBD2 (5 bases). The DNA end is a closer match to TRBJ2-7, so the J assignment may be wrong. The CDR3 is 13 amino acids. The germline V gene encodes CDR1 SEHNR and CDR2 FQNEAQ (reference sequence). The CDR3 is CASRDDEGYEQYF. CDR3 DNA sequence: TGTGCCAGCAGGGATGACGAGGGCTACGAGCAGTACTTC.

This chain links TRBV7-9 with TRBJ2-5; tentative D call: TRBD2 (6 bases). V lost 1 base, J lost 3 bases, and 9 bases lay in between. Germline assignment: CDR1 SEHNR and CDR2 FQNEAQ (reference sequence). This CDR3 region has 14 residues. The CDR3 sequence: CASSLVGLKETQYF. CDR3 DNA sequence: TGTGCCAGCAGCTTAGTCGGACTAAAAGAGACCCAGTACTTC.

The gene calls are TRBV27 and TRBJ2-7; no clear D gene. The ends were cut back, 6 bases at V and 0 bases at J, with 12 bases in the middle. CDR1 is MNHEY, CDR2 SMNVEV, per germline (reference sequence). The CDR3 is 14 amino acids. The CDR3 loop reads CASRTTWSSYEQYF. CDR3 nucleotide sequence: TGTGCCAGCAGAACCACGTGGAGCTCCTACGAGCAGTACTTC.

The table lists this clone with a count of one. The chain couples TRBV6-1 to TRBJ1-6; unclear D gene. Trimming took off 3 bases at V and 5 bases at J, with 14 bases between the two ends. Looked up from germline, CDR1 is MNHNS and CDR2 is SASEGT. The length of the CDR3 is 16 residues. CDR3 DNA sequence: TGTGCCAGCAGTGATCAAATCGGAGGAAATAATTCACCCCTCCACTTT. It codes for CASSDQIGGNNSPLHF.

This chain links TRBV6-5 with TRBJ2-5; 14 bases line up with TRBD2. The junction had 4 bases not matched to a gene; V was cut back by 6 bases and J by 4 bases. The CDR3 covers 15 residues. Germline V gene data show CDR1 as MNHEY and CDR2 as SVGAGI. DNA for the CDR3: TGTGCCAGCAGGCCGACTAGCGGGGGGGCAGAGACCCAGTACTTC. Amino acid sequence: CASRPTSGGAETQYF.